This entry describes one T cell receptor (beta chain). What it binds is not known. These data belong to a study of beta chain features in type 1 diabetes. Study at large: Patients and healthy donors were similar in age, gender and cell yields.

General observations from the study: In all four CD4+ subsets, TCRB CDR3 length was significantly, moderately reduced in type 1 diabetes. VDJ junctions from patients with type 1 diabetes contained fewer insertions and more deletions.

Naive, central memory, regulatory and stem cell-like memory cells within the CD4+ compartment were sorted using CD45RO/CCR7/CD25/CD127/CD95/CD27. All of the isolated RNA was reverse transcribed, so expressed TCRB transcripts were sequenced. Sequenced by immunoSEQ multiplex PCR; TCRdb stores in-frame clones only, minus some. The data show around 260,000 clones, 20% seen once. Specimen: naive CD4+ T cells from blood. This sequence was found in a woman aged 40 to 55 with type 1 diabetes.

The CDR3 loop reads CASSPPASGLSSYEQYF. The DNA for the CDR3 is TGCGCCAGCAGCCCGCCGGCTAGCGGGTTGAGCTCCTACGAGCAGTACTTC. The chain joins TRBV5-1 to TRBJ2-7, with TRBD2 matching over 8 bases. CDR1 is SGHRS and CDR2 is YFSETQ in the germline V gene. The CDR3 spans 17 residues. The ends lost 4 bases at V and 0 bases at J; junction bases unmatched: 12. The full variable domain, its missing parts supplied by reference TRBV5-1 and TRBJ2-7, is KAGVTQTPRYLIKTRGQQVTLSCSPISGHRSVSWYQQTPGQGLQFLFEYFSETQRNKGNFPGRFSGRQFSNSRSEMNVSTLELGDSALYLCASSPPASGLSSYEQYFGPGTRLTVT.